These 31 T cell receptor beta chains came from one sample sequenced in a study of blood T cells in healthy people across ages (dated by TCRdb to about 2015). The protocol used for the library was 5' RACE. Instrument on record: Illumina HiSeq 2500. A second PCR of about 7 to 12 cycles was performed with a sample-barcoded 5' primer and a J-beta primer mix. Using fastp at Q25 and MiXCR, TCRdb reprocessed the public reads and kept productive beta chains. A single entry per CDR3 protein holds the most common genes and DNA from its merged rows. This sample holds 450,000 to 700,000 distinct CDR3 sequences; 27% were observed only once. In total, the top ten clones hold 15% to 20% of the sample. Input material: blood. These receptors were collected from a woman in her 70s in good health.

A few counts support this clonotype. The chain employs TRBV18 and TRBJ2-6; no firm D call. The CDR3 runs 16 residues. Germline loops: CDR1 KGHSH, CDR2 LQKENI. Trimming left V 3 bases short and J 0 bases short, with 9 bases between. The CDR3 here is CASSPNINSGANVLTF. The DNA for the CDR3 is TGTGCCAGCTCACCGAACATAAACTCTGGGGCCAACGTCCTGACTTTC.

The chain couples TRBV6-2 or TRBV6-3 to TRBJ2-4; unclear D gene. This CDR3 is built from 16 residues. The ends were cut back, 0 bases at V and 6 bases at J, with 15 bases in the middle. Germline V gene sequence: CDR1 MNHEY, CDR2 SVGEGT. Written as DNA, the CDR3 is TGTGCCAGCAGTTACTCACGGAACCGAAACTTAAACATTCAGTACTTC. Translating it yields CASSYSRNRNLNIQYF.

V is TRBV3-1 and J is TRBJ2-7; TRBD2 aligns across 13 bases. Per germline, CDR1 LGHDT and CDR2 YNNKEL (reference sequence). V lost 5 bases and J lost 4; bases outside the gene matches: 5. The CDR3 has 15 amino acids. The CDR3 reads CASSYGLAGEYEQYF. DNA of the CDR3: TGTGCCAGCAGCTACGGACTAGCGGGGGAGTACGAGCAGTACTTC.

The sample holds a few counts of this clonotype. The chain links TRBV20-1 to TRBJ2-7, with 7 positions matching TRBD2. Losses at the gene ends were 5 bases for V and 0 bases for J; bases not matched to a gene: 7. CDR3 length equals 14 residues. Germline loops: CDR1 DFQATT, CDR2 SNEGSKA (reference sequence). The DNA of the CDR3 is TGCAGTGCTCGTCCGGGGGGAAGCTCCTACGAGCAGTACTTC. It translates to CSARPGGSSYEQYF.

This clonotype was counted between two and nine times. The rearrangement uses TRBV7-9 and TRBJ1-1; 9 nucleotides align to TRBD1. The CDR3 extends over 16 amino acids. Germline V lookup: CDR1 SEHNR, CDR2 FQNEAQ (reference sequence). J was trimmed by 5 bases and V by 5 bases; bases with no gene match: 12. CDR3 loop: CASSLGTGNSGTEAFF. CDR3 nucleotide sequence: TGTGCCAGCAGCCTCGGGACAGGGAACTCGGGGACTGAAGCTTTCTTT.

This clonotype came up a few times. The V and J genes are TRBV12-3 or TRBV12-4 and TRBJ1-2; D not resolved. The CDR3 consists of 13 residues. Deletions cut 6 bases from V and 10 bases from J, with 18 bases between. The CDR3 loop is CASRRDETRNYTF. CDR3 coding DNA: TGTGCCAGCAGGAGAGACGAGACTCGAAACTACACCTTC.

This clonotype has a handful of counts. This rearrangement joins TRBV6-5 to TRBJ2-1, with D hard to call. CDR1 and CDR2 (germline): MNHEY, SVGAGI. V gave up 0 bases and J gave up 2 bases, with 8 bases separating them. CDR3 length: 15 amino acids. The CDR3 region is CASSYSAAAYNEQFF. The CDR3 nucleotides read TGTGCCAGCAGTTACTCGGCAGCTGCCTACAATGAGCAGTTCTTC.

This clonotype has just a few counts. One end of the junction does not line up with germline, which may come from a read error. This rearrangement joins TRBV12-3 or TRBV12-4 to TRBJ1-1; 7 nucleotides align to TRBD1. This CDR3 contains 15 residues. This CDR3 is CASSLYRGGNTEVFF. The CDR3 DNA is TGTGCCAGCAGTTTGTACAGGGGCGGGAACACTGAAGTTTTCTTT.

The chain recombines TRBV6-2 or TRBV6-3 with TRBJ2-7, with D unclear. Trimming cost V 2 bases and J 3 bases, with 11 bases left between them. The CDR3 length is 14 residues. Germline V lookup: CDR1 MNHEY, CDR2 SVGEGT. CDR3 sequence (DNA): TGTGCCAGCAGTTACCGGTACAGAAGCTACGAGCAGTACTTC. It is translated as CASSYRYRSYEQYF.

The chain employs TRBV5-1 and TRBJ2-3; no firm D call. This CDR3 is built from 14 residues. Germline V gene sequence: CDR1 SGHRS, CDR2 YFSETQ. Trimming left V 4 bases short and J 2 bases short, with 11 bases between. The CDR3 loop is CASSATAITDTQYF. CDR3 DNA: TGCGCCAGCAGCGCCACGGCCATCACAGATACGCAGTATTTT. Variable domain in full (rest from reference TRBV5-1 and TRBJ2-3): KAGVTQTPRYLIKTRGQQVTLSCSPISGHRSVSWYQQTPGQGLQFLFEYFSETQRNKGNFPGRFSGRQFSNSRSEMNVSTLELGDSALYLCASSATAITDTQYFGPGTRLTVL.

This clonotype has a handful of counts. The chain joins TRBV4-3 to TRBJ2-1; no clear D gene. This CDR3 contains 11 residues. CDR1 is LGHNA, CDR2 YSLEER, per germline. V lost 0 bases, J lost 7 bases, and 1 base lay in between. This CDR3 is CASSQENEQFF. The CDR3 region has the DNA TGCGCCAGCAGCCAAGAGAATGAGCAGTTCTTC.

The J gene is TRBJ2-7, the V gene TRBV18; TRBD2 might be the D (5 bases). Germline CDR1 reads KGHSH; CDR2 reads LQKENI. V gave up 2 bases and J gave up 3 bases, with 11 bases separating them. The CDR3 covers 14 residues. Here the CDR3 DNA reads TGTGCCAGCTCACCAAGAGCGGCGGACTACGAGCAGTACTTC. Encoded protein: CASSPRAADYEQYF.

The chain combines TRBV5-1 with TRBJ1-4; TRBD1 is a possible D gene (6 bases). V shed 9 bases and J shed 8 bases, with 17 bases lying between them. In germline, CDR1 is SGHRS, CDR2 YFSETQ. There are 13 residues in the CDR3. The CDR3 coding sequence is TGCGCCACCTCTAAGAGGGGGAACGAAAAACTGTTTTTT. It encodes CATSKRGNEKLFF.

This clonotype was observed a handful of times. This chain links TRBV12-3 or TRBV12-4 with TRBJ1-5, with TRBD1 as a possible D gene (5 bases). V was trimmed by 7 bases and J by 1 base, leaving 14 bases between them. This CDR3 has 15 residues. This CDR3 reads CASTLGEESNQPQHF. CDR3 sequence (DNA): TGTGCCAGCACCCTAGGGGAGGAGAGCAATCAGCCCCAGCATTTT.

The chain employs TRBV7-9 and TRBJ2-7, with 7 bases fitting TRBD1. The J call may be in error: the DNA end matches TRBJ2-5 better. Germline values: CDR1 SEHNR, CDR2 FQNEAQ (reference sequence). The CDR3 runs 14 residues. CDR3 loop: CASSFGTAGETQYF. In nucleotides, the CDR3 is TGTGCCAGCAGCTTCGGGACAGCAGGGGAGACCCAGTACTTC.

This clonotype was seen only a few times. This chain connects TRBV6-5 to TRBJ1-1; D ambiguous. Germline CDR1 MNHEY, CDR2 SVGAGI. This CDR3 has 15 residues. V lost 2 bases, J lost 0 bases, and 10 bases lay in between. CDR3 in amino acids: CASSYGIGVNTEAFF. As DNA, the CDR3 is TGTGCCAGCAGTTACGGAATCGGGGTGAACACTGAAGCTTTCTTT.

The V gene is TRBV7-9, the J gene TRBJ1-2, with D possibly matching TRBD1 (6 bases). This CDR3 region has 15 residues. V was clipped by 5 bases and J by 4 bases, with 17 bases between them. Germline CDR1 reads SEHNR; CDR2 reads FQNEAQ (reference sequence). CDR3 nucleotides: TGTGCCAGCAGCAATAAGGACGGGACACTCTATGGCTACACCTTC. Translated: CASSNKDGTLYGYTF.

This chain links TRBV6-5 with TRBJ2-7; 10 nucleotides match TRBD1. In germline, CDR1 is MNHEY, CDR2 SVGAGI. The CDR3 extends over 15 amino acids. J lost 7 bases, V lost 5 bases, and 11 bases had no gene match. The CDR3 is CASSRQTGGSGEQYF. CDR3 DNA sequence: TGTGCCAGCAGTCGCCAGACAGGGGGCTCGGGGGAGCAGTACTTC.

V gene TRBV18 combines with J gene TRBJ2-5; D is undetermined. V lost 5 bases and J 5 bases, leaving 12 bases between the germline ends. CDR1 and CDR2 (germline): KGHSH, LQKENI. The CDR3 runs 13 residues. CDR3 coding DNA: TGTGCCAGCTCAGGGCGCATCAGGGAGACCCAGTACTTC. Residues: CASSGRIRETQYF. The full variable domain, rest sourced from reference TRBV18 and TRBJ2-5, is NAGVMQNPRHLVRRRGQEARLRCSPMKGHSHVYWYRQLPEEGLKFMVYLQKENIIDESGMPKERFSAEFPKEGPSILRIQQVVRGDSAAYFCASSGRIRETQYFGPGTRLLVL.

This clonotype turned up a few times. The CDR3 sequence is CASSFRDRSTDTQYF. The DNA for the CDR3 is TGTGCCAGCAGCTTCCGGGACAGGTCCACAGATACGCAGTATTTT. This chain joins TRBV7-2 and TRBJ2-3; 8 bases fit TRBD1. The CDR3 totals 15 residues. V was pared by 3 bases and J by 2 bases, with 4 bases of the junction left unmatched. CDR1 and CDR2 from the germline V gene are SGHTA and FQGNSA.

The V call is TRBV12-3 or TRBV12-4, the J call TRBJ2-3, with D possibly being TRBD2 (6 bases). With 6 bases removed from V and 10 bases from J, the gap between germline ends came to 14 bases. The CDR3 consists of 12 residues. CDR3 loop: CASRLAGEPQYF. The CDR3 region has the DNA TGTGCCAGCAGACTAGCCGGGGAGCCGCAGTATTTT.

The rearrangement uses TRBV10-3 and TRBJ2-6, with 9 bases fitting TRBD1. J gave up 1 base and V 3 bases, and 13 bases lay outside the gene matches. In germline, CDR1 is ENHRY, CDR2 SYGVKD. CDR3 length: 20 residues. CDR3 amino acids: CAISDPNKDRGRSGANVLTF. DNA for the CDR3: TGTGCCATCAGTGACCCTAATAAGGACAGGGGTAGATCTGGGGCCAACGTCCTGACTTTC.

This chain connects TRBV10-3 to TRBJ2-5; the match to TRBD1 covers 7 bases. The CDR3 is 14 residues long. CDR1 and CDR2 from the germline V gene are ENHRY and SYGVKD. Germline trimming cut 6 bases from V and 1 base from J; bases unmatched to any gene: 5. The CDR3 loop reads CAIRAPGGQETQYF. DNA for the CDR3: TGTGCCATCAGAGCACCAGGGGGCCAAGAGACCCAGTACTTC.

V usage is TRBV5-1 and J usage is TRBJ1-3; 10 nucleotides agree with TRBD1. CDR1 is SGHRS and CDR2 is YFSETQ in the germline V gene. The CDR3 length is 16 residues. The V and J ends lost 4 bases and 0 bases, in that order; junction bases with no gene match: 4. CDR3 nucleotide sequence: TGCGCCAGCAGCGGAGGGACAGGGGCCTCTGGAAACACCATATATTTT. Encoded protein: CASSGGTGASGNTIYF. Looking up the rest from reference TRBV5-1 and TRBJ1-3 gives the full variable domain: KAGVTQTPRYLIKTRGQQVTLSCSPISGHRSVSWYQQTPGQGLQFLFEYFSETQRNKGNFPGRFSGRQFSNSRSEMNVSTLELGDSALYLCASSGGTGASGNTIYFGEGSWLTVV.

The J gene is TRBJ2-7, the V gene TRBV7-9, with 9 bases matching TRBD1. The CDR3 is 16 amino acids. J lost 6 bases, V lost 2 bases, and 11 bases had no gene match. The germline CDR1 and CDR2 sequences are SEHNR and FQNEAQ (reference sequence). CDR3 residues: CASSLIGGQGGREQYF. CDR3 DNA sequence: TGTGCCAGCAGCTTAATAGGGGGACAGGGAGGGCGCGAGCAGTACTTC.

The chain has TRBV7-2 and TRBJ2-4; 7 bases match TRBD2. The V and J ends lost 5 bases and 6 bases, in that order; junction bases with no gene match: 7. From germline, CDR1 is SGHTA and CDR2 FQGNSA. CDR3 length equals 14 residues. CDR3 in DNA: TGTGCCAGCAGCCAAACTAGCGTGGGAAACATTCAGTACTTC. This gives the protein CASSQTSVGNIQYF.

This rearrangement joins TRBV5-1 to TRBJ1-5, with D unresolved. This CDR3 region has 13 residues. V gave up 4 bases and J gave up 6 bases, with 11 bases separating them. From germline, CDR1 is SGHRS and CDR2 YFSETQ. In DNA, the CDR3 is TGCGCCAGCAGCCCTATAGGAGGTCAGCCCCAGCATTTT. Residues: CASSPIGGQPQHF.

The chain links TRBV29-1 to TRBJ2-3; TRBD2 might be the D (6 bases). The CDR3 contains 13 residues. Between the trimmed V and J ends, which lost 8 bases and 1 base, there was a span of 13 bases. Germline V gives CDR1 SQVTM, CDR2 ANQGSEA. The CDR3 is CSIITGGTDTQYF. CDR3 sequence (DNA): TGCAGCATCATAACGGGGGGCACAGATACGCAGTATTTT.

This clonotype appeared a single time. Compared with germline, one end of the junction differs, possibly owing to a read error. The chain couples TRBV7-9 to TRBJ2-7, with a possible D match to TRBD1 (5 bases). This CDR3 is built from 14 residues. The germline V gene has CDR1 SEHNR and CDR2 FQNEAQ (reference sequence). The CDR3 reads CASSLEGSAYGQYF. The CDR3 DNA reads TGTGCCAGCAGCTTAGAGGGGTCAGCCTACGGGCAGTACTTC.

The chain combines TRBV12-3 or TRBV12-4 with TRBJ2-3; no definite D call. Trimming pared 4 bases from V and 15 bases from J, leaving 17 bases between. The CDR3 has 12 amino acids. CDR3 bases: TGTGCCAGCAGTTGGACCGGAGATATGCAATATTTT. Residues: CASSWTGDMQYF.

The genes are TRBV6-2 or TRBV6-3 and TRBJ1-2, with a weak D call TRBD1 (6 bases). Trimming stripped 8 bases from V and 0 bases from J, with 22 bases between. Germline V gene lookup returns CDR1 MNHEY and CDR2 SVGEGT. The CDR3 has 17 amino acids. The CDR3 DNA is TGTGCCAGCGGGTCCGCAGGGGCTGGAGTAACTAACTATGGCTACACCTTC. Translation: CASGSAGAGVTNYGYTF.